This T cell receptor (beta chain) was identified during a study of shared clonotypes between healthy human individuals. Germline V lookup: CDR1 MNHNS, CDR2 SASEGT. J gave up 3 bases and V 1 base, and 2 bases lay outside the gene matches. The CDR3 is made up of 15 amino acids. The protocol was immunoSEQ multiplex PCR, while the TCRdb copy is restricted to in-frame clones and leaves out a portion. This sample has hundreds of thousands of clones; about 97% occur once, and the top ten carry 0.2% to 0.25%. Terminally differentiated effector memory CD45RA+ cells were left out of the naive CD8 fraction, which was CD45RO-negative and positively selected for CCR7. This clone occurred once.

This clonotype was sampled from a man aged 25-45 years in good health. The gene calls are TRBV6-1 and TRBJ2-4; TRBD1 aligns across 8 bases. The sequenced sample was naive CD8+ T cells sorted from blood. The CDR3 spells CASSEGTGGKNIQYF. CDR3 sequence (DNA): TGTGCCAGCAGTGAAGGAACAGGGGGCAAAAACATTCAGTACTTC.